These 14 T cell receptor beta chains were sequenced from one sample in a study of T cells in women clearing cervical HPV infection (dated by TCRdb to the late 2010s). Libraries came from the immunoSEQ multiplex PCR assay. In TCRdb, the immuneACCESS table is reduced to in-frame sequences with V and J assigned. These tables do not hold every clone; where another copy was compared, an unresolved V gene accounts for under half, and the others remain unexplained. The sample's table lists a count of 25,000 to 35,000 clones. Approximately 20% of the sample belongs to the ten largest clones. The sequenced material came from blood buffy coat. All receptors come from a woman between 18 and 75 years old with a cervical HPV16 infection that either progressed to CIN3+ or cleared (not recorded which).

As concerns this clone: The read gets to within 3 residues of the CDR3 end, and the germline J gene fills in the rest. The chain employs TRBV11-2 and TRBJ2-7; D uncertain. Germline-derived CDR1 and CDR2 are SGHAT and FQNNGV. CDR3 size: 11 residues. The ends were cut back, 4 bases at V and 5 bases at J, with 6 bases in the middle. CDR3 sequence: CASSSQHEQYF. The CDR3 DNA, read in part, is TGTGCCAGCAGCTCACAGCACGAG.

Turning to this clone: The read comes to an end 3 residues before the CDR3 does, leaving the germline J gene to fill in the end. This chain joins TRBV18 and TRBJ2-1; weak D call: TRBD1 (6 bases). This CDR3 contains 16 residues. Germline V gene lookup returns CDR1 KGHSH and CDR2 LQKENI. V was shortened by 0 bases and J by 6 bases, with 15 bases between the two germline ends. CDR3: CASSPPNQGYCNEQFF. Partial CDR3 DNA: TGTGCCAGCTCACCACCGAACCAGGGGTACTGCAATGAG.

Points on this clone: The read terminates 3 residues ahead of where the CDR3 ends, so the germline J gene completes it. The V and J genes are TRBV5-6 and TRBJ2-1; 7 nucleotides agree with TRBD2. CDR3 length equals 14 residues. The germline gives CDR1 SGHDT, CDR2 YYEEEE. The junction had 6 bases not matched to a gene; V was cut back by 2 bases and J by 7 bases. The CDR3 loop reads CASSLSSGANEQFF. The DNA read from the CDR3 is TGTGCCAGCAGCTTATCGAGCGGGGCAAATGAG.

About this clone itself: The read ends 3 residues shy of where the CDR3 ends; the end is completed using the germline J gene. The chain links TRBV7-9 to TRBJ2-5; D gene ambiguous. The CDR3 loop spans 12 amino acids. V was pared by 8 bases and J by 5 bases, with 12 bases between. In germline, CDR1 is SEHNR, CDR2 FQNEAQ (reference sequence). The part of the CDR3 DNA that was read is TGTGCCAGCGGGCAGGCCTTGGAGACC. Its translation: CASGQALET. The full-length CDR3 reads as CASGQALETQYF.

Details on this clone: Read coverage stops 3 residues before the CDR3 terminus; the germline J gene supplies the remainder. The chain has TRBV7-9 and TRBJ2-7; 8 nucleotides align to TRBD2. V was clipped by 2 bases and J by 1 base; unmatched bases: 4. CDR3 length: 15 amino acids. Germline CDR1 SEHNR, CDR2 FQNEAQ (reference sequence). CDR3 sequence reads: CASSLSLAGSYEQYF. The part of the CDR3 DNA that was read is TGTGCCAGCAGCTTAAGTCTAGCGGGTTCCTACGAG.

In regard to this clone: The read finishes 3 residues shy of the CDR3 end, and the germline J gene is used to complete it. The chain couples TRBV7-9 to TRBJ2-5; maybe TRBD2 (5 bases). The CDR3 contains 12 residues. The V end was cut by 6 bases, the J end by 4 bases, with 9 bases between. Germline loops: CDR1 SEHNR, CDR2 FQNEAQ (reference sequence). The sequenced CDR3 bases are TGTGCCAGCAGGAGCGGAGGAGAGACC. Its translation: CASRSGGET. The CDR3 reads in full as CASRSGGETQYF.

As concerns this clone: From the germline J gene comes the end of the CDR3, since the read stops 3 residues before it. This chain links TRBV20-1 with TRBJ1-6; D possibly corresponds to TRBD1 (5 bases). The CDR3 has 12 residues. Looked up from germline, CDR1 is DFQATT and CDR2 is SNEGSKA (reference sequence). The V and J ends lost 3 bases and 6 bases respectively, with 6 bases between them. CDR3 DNA, as far as it was read: TGCAGTGCTAGGGGGCCTAATTCACCC. Translation: CSARGPNSP. The full CDR3 protein reads CSARGPNSPLHF.

In regard to this clone: The read terminates 3 residues ahead of where the CDR3 ends, so the germline J gene completes it. This chain connects TRBV10-1 to TRBJ1-5; TRBD1 matches at 12 bases. V trimming: 7 bases; J trimming: 4 bases; junction bases outside the gene matches: 8. The germline V gene encodes CDR1 WNHNN and CDR2 SYGVQD (reference sequence). This CDR3 is built from 16 residues. The sequenced CDR3 bases are TGCGCCAGCAAACCCCGGGACAGGGGGCATAATCAGCCC. Its protein product is CASKPRDRGHNQP. In full, the CDR3 is CASKPRDRGHNQPQHF.

Concerning this clone itself: Read sequence stops 3 residues before the CDR3 end, and the germline J gene provides the missing end. The J gene is TRBJ2-4, the V gene TRBV30; D perhaps matches TRBD2 (6 bases). The V gene's germline CDR1 is GTSNPN and CDR2 SVGIG (reference sequence). The CDR3 contains 14 residues. The CDR3 sequence: CAWSPTGIMGGQYF. CDR3 DNA (partial): TGTGCCTGGAGTCCTACGGGAATCATGGGGGGT.

Remarks on this clone: The CDR3 goes on 3 residues after the read ends, and that part is filled in from the germline J gene. The V and J genes are TRBV7-9 and TRBJ2-7, with 9 bases aligning to TRBD1. CDR1 is SEHNR, CDR2 FQNEAQ, per germline (reference sequence). The V segment lost 7 bases and the J segment 0 bases; nucleotides outside the gene matches: 4. CDR3 length: 14 residues. CDR3: CASTGTGSSYEQYF. CDR3 DNA (partial): TGTGCCAGCACCGGGACAGGGAGCTCCTACGAG.

A remark on this clone: Sequencing ends 3 residues short of the CDR3 end; the germline J gene provides the rest. The chain recombines TRBV6-2 or TRBV6-3 with TRBJ1-2, with D maybe TRBD1 (6 bases). The CDR3 spans 13 residues. Per germline, CDR1 MNHEY and CDR2 SVGEGT. The sequenced CDR3 bases are TGTGCCAGCTCCCGGGGGGCAATGGTCGGC. Translated: CASSRGAMVG. The CDR3 in its entirety is CASSRGAMVGYTF.

The sequenced CDR3 bases are TGTGCCAGCAGTATTGACAGGAATGAG. This codes for CASSIDRNE. The entire CDR3 sequence reads CASSIDRNEQFF. This chain joins TRBV11-1 and TRBJ2-1, with a possible D match to TRBD1 (6 bases). The DNA ends 3 residues before the CDR3 does, and the rest of the CDR3 is filled in from the germline J gene. This CDR3 is 12 amino acids long. Trimming took off 6 bases at V and 7 bases at J, with 10 bases between the two ends. Per the germline V gene, CDR1 is SGHAT and CDR2 is FQDESV (reference sequence).

Comments on this clone: From the germline J gene comes the end of the CDR3, since the read stops 3 residues before it. The sample holds other DNA sequences that translate to the same CDR3. The genes are TRBV30 and TRBJ1-5; 7 bases are a match to TRBD1. The CDR3 is 16 residues long. Germline CDR1 GTSNPN, CDR2 SVGIG (reference sequence). V was clipped by 3 bases and J by 1 base; unmatched bases: 9. The CDR3 loop reads CAWRDAGTVSNQPQHF. The sequenced part of the CDR3 DNA is TGTGCCTGGAGAGATGCCGGGACAGTAAGCAATCAGCCC.

On this clone itself: The CDR3 end falls 3 residues outside the read, so it is completed with the germline J gene. V usage is TRBV2 and J usage is TRBJ2-1, with TRBD2 matching over 11 bases. This CDR3 contains 15 residues. The trim removed 6 bases at V and 3 bases at J, leaving 4 bases unmatched. Germline V gene sequence: CDR1 SNHLY, CDR2 FYNNEI. CDR3: CASSRGTSGYNEQFF. CDR3 DNA, as far as it was read: TGTGCCAGCAGCCGAGGGACTAGCGGCTACAATGAG.